The 6 T cell receptor beta chains reported below all come from one sample, sequenced in a study of blood T cell repertoires in COVID-19. Sequenced by immunoSEQ multiplex PCR; TCRdb stores in-frame clones only, minus some. The sample has about 160,000 clones, around 85% seen once. Sequencing input: peripheral blood. The origin of the receptors is a man in his 60s with active or convalescent COVID-19.

The rearrangement uses TRBV2 and TRBJ2-1; D perhaps matches TRBD1 (5 bases). This CDR3 is 10 amino acids long. Germline CDR1 reads SNHLY; CDR2 reads FYNNEI. Trimming pared 8 bases from V and 7 bases from J, leaving 6 bases between. This chain's CDR3 is CASAGNEQFF. CDR3 sequence (DNA): TGTGCCAGCGCAGGGAATGAGCAGTTCTTC. Filled out from reference TRBV2 and TRBJ2-1, the complete variable domain reads EPEVTQTPSHQVTQMGQEVILRCVPISNHLYFYWYRQILGQKVEFLVSFYNNEISEKSEIFDDQFSVERPDGSNFTLKIRSTKLEDSAMYFCASAGNEQFFGPGTRLTVL.

The V and J genes are TRBV24-1 and TRBJ2-3, with 8 bases lining up with TRBD2. Germline V CDR1 and CDR2: KGHDR, SFDVKD. V shed 5 bases, J shed 3 bases, and the junction held 6 bases outside the gene matches. The CDR3 has 15 residues. CDR3 DNA: TGTGCCACCAGTGCAGCGGGGGCTGGGACAGATACGCAGTATTTT. It specifies CATSAAGAGTDTQYF.

V usage is TRBV9 and J usage is TRBJ2-5; the D is unclear. Trimming cost V 2 bases and J 0 bases, with 14 bases left between them. The germline V gene has CDR1 SGDLS and CDR2 YYNGEE. This CDR3 is built from 16 residues. The CDR3 DNA follows: TGTGCCAGCAGCGTGAGCCCCCATAACCACCAAGAGACCCAGTACTTC. It yields the protein CASSVSPHNHQETQYF. Using reference TRBV9 and TRBJ2-5 for the parts outside the CDR3, the full variable domain is DSGVTQTPKHLITATGQRVTLRCSPRSGDLSVYWYQQSLDQGLQFLIQYYNGEERAKGNILERFSAQQFPDLHSELNLSSLELGDSALYFCASSVSPHNHQETQYFGPGTRLLVL.

The genes are TRBV7-3 and TRBJ2-7; D might be TRBD2 (5 bases). Per the germline V gene, CDR1 is SGHTA and CDR2 is FQGTGA. The CDR3 contains 13 residues. V lost 5 bases to trimming and J lost 5 bases, with 13 bases between them. CDR3 residues: CASSGGGAHEQYF. The CDR3 DNA sequence: TGTGCCAGCAGCGGTGGAGGTGCTCACGAGCAGTACTTC. Variable domain in full (rest from reference TRBV7-3 and TRBJ2-7): GAGVSQTPSNKVTEKGKYVELRCDPISGHTALYWYRQSLGQGPEFLIYFQGTGAADDSGLPNDRFFAVRPEGSVSTLKIQRTERGDSAVYLCASSGGGAHEQYFGPGTRLTVT.

The chain has TRBV6-5 and TRBJ2-5; the D gene is possibly TRBD1 (6 bases). The CDR3 contains 13 residues. Trimming stripped 4 bases from V and 2 bases from J, with 8 bases between. Germline loops: CDR1 MNHEY, CDR2 SVGAGI. The CDR3 DNA is TGTGCCAGCAGTTTCGGACAGCAAGAGACCCAGTACTTC. It specifies CASSFGQQETQYF.

The chain has TRBV28 and TRBJ1-1; TRBD1 is a possible D gene (5 bases). V was shortened by 6 bases and J by 1 base, with 15 bases between the two germline ends. Germline CDR1 and CDR2: MDHEN and SYDVKM. The CDR3 consists of 15 residues. The chain's CDR3 is CASRTRDGTNTEAFF. CDR3 nucleotides: TGTGCCAGCAGGACTAGGGACGGTACGAACACTGAAGCTTTCTTT.